This T cell receptor (beta chain) was captured in a study of blood T cell repertoires in COVID-19 (dated by TCRdb to 2020 to 2022). For context, the study as a whole: The collaborator samples originated in the United States, Italy and Spain and spanned the acute and convalescent phases of COVID-19. The prospective study material was composed of cDNA or gDNA derived from T cells, B-cell-depleted T cells, or PBMCs. The dataset comprised deeply sampled blood TCRbeta repertoires from subjects exposed to, actively infected with, or recovered from COVID-19. The repertoires were released in a freely available public database meant as a resource for research on the immune response to SARS-CoV-2. The samples were drawn from the first 160 participants of the ongoing ImmuneRACE study and from 950 to 1,500 subjects provided by 6 global collaborators. Sample metadata almost always included a de-identified subject ID, COVID-19 status, age in years and sex. Where available, HLA class I and class II types were taken from metadata supplied by the sample provider and were not determined by assay-based typing. Results and caveats for the whole study, not just this receptor: The quantity of clinical and demographic metadata differed by source and by participant and was supplied without curation.

In the case of this clone: What this receptor recognizes is not known. Base qualities are not provided; no much larger clone lies one nucleotide away.

TCRbeta CDR3 regions were amplified from genomic DNA using the immunoSEQ Assay, a bias-controlled multiplex PCR. The published analysis was carried out like this. The number of nucleated cells in each sample was estimated from the amplification of reference gene primers within the assay. To quantify the absolute abundance of each unique TCRbeta CDR3 rearrangement, sequence reads were collapsed and filtered. For each sample, productive Simpson clonality was calculated as the square root of Simpson's diversity index across productive rearrangements. TCRdb's version of the immuneACCESS table is confined to in-frame rearrangements and falls short of the full clone set. An unresolved V gene accounts for under half of the shortfall where checked; the remainder is of unknown origin. V and J calls and clone size are those listed in that table; D and trimming were worked out from the DNA. Present in this sample are about 250,000 clones, just over 90% of which were seen just once. Of the sample, around 1.8% is held by the ten largest clones.

Participants in the prospective study were enrolled through a virtual design, were aged roughly 18 to 100 years, and lived in approximately 25 United States geographic areas. In the prospective study, cohorts were assigned on the basis of participant-reported clinical history obtained from a screening survey and a study questionnaire. For ImmuneRACE Cohort 3, a participant was defined as recovered based on two consecutive negative NP/OP PCR tests, clearance by a healthcare professional, or resolution of symptoms. In the prospective study, whole blood, serum and a nasopharyngeal or oropharyngeal swab were collected from each participant by mobile phlebotomists. Participants in the prospective study had the option to provide additional blood draws and questionnaires over an approximately 2-month period. Blood samples from the prospective study were shipped frozen or at room temperature prior to DNA extraction.

Trimmed from V: 5 bases; trimmed from J: 3 bases; junction bases lacking a gene match: 10. The germline V gene provides CDR1 SGHNT and CDR2 YENEEA. The CDR3 covers 16 residues, taking in both the cysteine and the phenylalanine. Only the CDR3 region is kept as DNA, spanning 48 bases read in frame from base 1. Material for sequencing was PBMCs or T cells enriched from blood (not recorded which). Here the chain combines TRBV11-3 and TRBJ2-3, and TRBD2 aligns with 8 junction nucleotides. The receptor comes from a woman under 30 who had recovered from COVID-19. The CDR3 reads CASSPSLGGGTDTQYF. The nucleotides are TGTGCCAGCAGCCCTTCGCTCGGGGGGGGTACAGATACGCAGTATTTT. The reference TRBV11-3 and TRBJ2-3 proteins fill in what lies around the CDR3, so the full variable domain reads EAGVVQSPRYKIIEKKQPVAFWCNPISGHNTLYWYLQNLGQGPELLIRYENEEAVDDSQLPKDRFSAERLKGVDSTLKIQPAELGDSAVYLCASSPSLGGGTDTQYFGPGTRLTVL.